This TCR beta chain was profiled in a study of regulatory dendritic cells for organ transplantation (dated by TCRdb to the late 2010s). About the investigation overall: Monocytes were cultured with vitamin D3 on days 0 and 4 and with IL-10 on day 4 to generate regulatory dendritic cells. On day 6, LPS was added to the DC cultures so that the response of the DCs to a potent maturation-inducing agent could be evaluated. The TCRbeta repertoires of sorted naive and memory CD4+ and CD8+ T cells were sequenced before and after allostimulation with regulatory or mature dendritic cells.

Overall study results and their limits: Allostimulation expanded memory CD8+ clones in both subjects, but regulatory dendritic cells appeared to induce more limited expansion than mature dendritic cells. Highly diverse repertoires were observed in naive CD4+ and CD8+ T cells, whereas lower diversity was observed in memory cells, and the most oligoclonal repertoires were found in memory CD8+ cells. Of the resting subsets, memory CD8+ T cells had the largest number of alloreactive TCR clonotypes. Only a couple of subjects were sequenced, and the authors noted considerable between-individual heterogeneity in the alloreactive memory CD8+ T cell pool.

Turning to this clone: It has no known antigen specificity. One base away there is no much larger clone; base qualities are not given.

V trim: 2 bases; J trim: 4 bases; unmatched bases: 7. The CDR3, from cysteine to phenylalanine, totals 14 residues. Only the CDR3 region is kept as DNA, spanning 42 bases read in frame from base 1. The germline V gene gives CDR1 as SQVTM and CDR2 as ANQGSEA. Sorted T cell subsets were CFSE-labeled and co-cultured for around five days with allogeneic regulatory or mature dendritic cells at a 1:10 DC:T ratio. FACS was used to sort CD4+ or CD8+ cells into naive T cells, defined as CD45RA+, and memory T cells, defined as CD45RO+. A couple of healthy control subjects provided the T cells used for TCR sequencing. The Qiagen DNeasy Blood & Tissue Kit was used for extraction of genomic DNA. TCRbeta CDR3 regions were amplified by multiplexed two-step PCR using Vbeta-specific forward primers and Jbeta-specific reverse primers. The TCRbeta libraries were sequenced on an Illumina instrument via the immunoSEQ service. On the study's bioinformatics: IMGT annotation was used to assign V, D and J genes, and synthetic CDR3 analogues were used to correct the counts for multiplex PCR bias. In the immunoSEQ Analyzer, repertoire clonality was calculated as one minus the normalized Shannon entropy. Fisher's exact test with Benjamini-Hochberg false discovery rate control was used to define clonal expansion, with two-tailed P<0.01. The source is immuneACCESS, and TCRdb retained only in-frame sequences with V and J called. Part of the clones is not carried over; for the studies checked, unresolved V genes explain less than half of this, and the remainder is unexplained. V, J and clone size are those of that table, while D and trimming were read from the DNA. The sample table lists 9,500 to 14,000 clones, roughly 90% of them with a count of one. The biggest ten clones account for approximately 0.4% of the sample.

The TCR was taken from a human donor in good health. Sequenced material: naive CD8+ T cells from blood cultured with dendritic cells. This specimen's cell subset or site label, interpreted: CD45RA+ naive T cells. The V and J genes are TRBV29-1 and TRBJ1-2, with 7 bases matching TRBD1. The nucleotides are TGCAGCGTTGAAAAAACAGGGGCCCCCTATGGCTACACCTTC. This sequence encodes CSVEKTGAPYGYTF.